This T cell receptor (beta chain) is from a study of CXCR3-negative and CXCR3-positive naive CD8 T cells. General study points: Against CXCR3-negative naive cells, CXCR3-positive naive cells showed more hydrophobic TRB CDR3s.

Naive CD8+ T cells were CD45RO-CCR7+CD27+CD95-. Via 5' RACE with UMI labels, TRB cDNA libraries were prepared. TCRdb re-called the 5' RACE reads, yielding one record per CDR3 amino acid sequence without DNA. Its table lists fewer than 90,000 distinct CDR3 sequences. With respect to this clonotype: Antigen unknown.

Germline values: CDR1 LNHNV, CDR2 YYDKDF (reference sequence). The CDR3 is 13 amino acids. V is TRBV15 and J is TRBJ1-1. The source of this sequence is a human donor in good health. Some clones in this sample may be carry-over from other donors' samples. The material sequenced was naive CXCR3+ CD8+ T cells from blood. Subset specified: CD45RO-CCR7+CD27+CD95- naive CD8+ T cells expressing CXCR3 (TNR3+). CDR3 sequence: CATAPGGKAEAFF.